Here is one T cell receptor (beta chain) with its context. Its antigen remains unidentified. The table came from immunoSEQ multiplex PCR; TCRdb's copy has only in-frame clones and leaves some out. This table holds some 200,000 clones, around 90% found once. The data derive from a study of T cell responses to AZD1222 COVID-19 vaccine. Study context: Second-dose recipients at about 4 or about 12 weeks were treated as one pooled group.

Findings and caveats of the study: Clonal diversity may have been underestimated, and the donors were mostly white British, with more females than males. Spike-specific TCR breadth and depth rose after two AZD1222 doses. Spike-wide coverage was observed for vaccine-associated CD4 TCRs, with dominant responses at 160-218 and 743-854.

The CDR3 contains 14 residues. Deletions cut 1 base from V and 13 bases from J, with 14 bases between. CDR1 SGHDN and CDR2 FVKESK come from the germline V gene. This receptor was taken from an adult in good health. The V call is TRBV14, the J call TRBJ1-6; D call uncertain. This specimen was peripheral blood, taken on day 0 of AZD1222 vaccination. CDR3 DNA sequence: TGTGCCAGCAGCCAAGCTCCGGGTTCGGGGCCCCTCCACTTT. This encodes CASSQAPGSGPLHF. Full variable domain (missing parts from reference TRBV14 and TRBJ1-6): EAGVTQFPSHSVIEKGQTVTLRCDPISGHDNLYWYRRVMGKEIKFLLHFVKESKQDESGMPNNRFLAERTGGTYSTLKVQPAELEDSGVYFCASSQAPGSGPLHFGNGTRLTVT.